The rows below give T cell receptor beta chains drawn from one sample of a study of T cell responses to AZD1222 COVID-19 vaccine. Libraries were prepared by immunoSEQ multiplex PCR; TCRdb keeps only in-frame clonotypes and omits some of them. The data hold around 150,000 clones, with approximately 92% observed a single time. This specimen was peripheral blood, taken 28 days after the second AZD1222 dose. The receptor set was obtained from an adult who received the AZD1222 COVID-19 vaccine. The CDR3 runs from the conserved cysteine through the conserved F or W. Fields, in order: D gene, J gene, clone size, V gene, CDR3 protein, CDR3 DNA. A D gene is named only where the DNA matches it firmly. Only some rows state a clone size, as once, few, many or a class for expanded clones.

D gene: TRBD2; J gene: TRBJ2-1; clone size: .; V gene: TRBV6-1; CDR3 protein: CASSETSGRQFF; CDR3 DNA: TGTGCCAGCAGTGAGACTAGCGGGAGACAGTTCTTC
D gene: TRBD1; J gene: TRBJ1-3; clone size: .; V gene: TRBV4-1; CDR3 protein: CASSQDRGNSGNTIYF; CDR3 DNA: TGCGCCAGCAGCCAAGACAGGGGGAACTCTGGAAACACCATATATTTT
D gene: .; J gene: TRBJ1-1; clone size: once; V gene: TRBV2; CDR3 protein: CAILDGDLNTEAFF; CDR3 DNA: TGTGCCATCCTAGACGGGGATTTGAACACTGAAGCTTTCTTT
D gene: TRBD2; J gene: TRBJ2-1; clone size: .; V gene: TRBV28; CDR3 protein: CASSTSGGALREQFF; CDR3 DNA: TGTGCCAGCAGTACTAGCGGAGGGGCTTTGCGTGAGCAGTTCTTC
D gene: TRBD1; J gene: TRBJ2-7; clone size: .; V gene: TRBV10-3; CDR3 protein: CAIRETGSEQYF; CDR3 DNA: TGTGCCATCCGAGAGACAGGGAGCGAGCAGTACTTC
D gene: .; J gene: TRBJ1-1; clone size: .; V gene: TRBV3-1/TRBV3-2; CDR3 protein: CASSQVTGWNTEAFF; CDR3 DNA: TGTGCCAGCAGCCAAGTAACCGGGTGGAACACTGAAGCTTTCTTT
D gene: TRBD2; J gene: TRBJ2-1; clone size: .; V gene: TRBV18; CDR3 protein: CASSPQGLAGGKNEQFF; CDR3 DNA: TGTGCCAGCTCACCACAAGGACTAGCGGGAGGAAAAAATGAGCAGTTCTTC
D gene: .; J gene: TRBJ1-5; clone size: .; V gene: TRBV28; CDR3 protein: CASRMVGNQPQHF; CDR3 DNA: TGTGCCAGCAGGATGGTAGGCAATCAGCCCCAGCATTTT
D gene: TRBD1; J gene: TRBJ1-1; clone size: .; V gene: TRBV29-1; CDR3 protein: CSVGGQGATEAFF; CDR3 DNA: TGCAGCGTTGGCGGTCAGGGGGCCACTGAAGCTTTCTTT
D gene: TRBD2; J gene: TRBJ2-5; clone size: once; V gene: TRBV7-2; CDR3 protein: CASSLILAGASQETGYF; CDR3 DNA: TGTGCCAGCAGCTTAATCCTAGCGGGAGCTTCCCAAGAGACCGGGTACTTC
D gene: .; J gene: TRBJ1-5; clone size: .; V gene: TRBV7-9; CDR3 protein: CASSRDSYQPQHF; CDR3 DNA: TGTGCCAGCAGCCGAGACTCGTATCAGCCCCAGCATTTT
D gene: TRBD2; J gene: TRBJ2-7; clone size: .; V gene: TRBV9; CDR3 protein: CASGPGGYEQYF; CDR3 DNA: TGTGCCAGCGGGCCGGGAGGGTACGAGCAGTACTTC
D gene: .; J gene: TRBJ1-4; clone size: .; V gene: TRBV29-1; CDR3 protein: CSVTGMGTNEKLFF; CDR3 DNA: TGCAGCGTTACAGGGATGGGAACTAATGAAAAACTGTTTTTT
D gene: .; J gene: TRBJ2-1; clone size: .; V gene: TRBV27; CDR3 protein: CASGTSWGQTSYNEQFF; CDR3 DNA: TGTGCCAGCGGGACCTCTTGGGGCCAAACCTCCTACAATGAGCAGTTCTTC
D gene: TRBD2; J gene: TRBJ2-7; clone size: .; V gene: TRBV7-2; CDR3 protein: CASSLAIAYSGNHEQYF; CDR3 DNA: TGTGCCAGCAGCTTAGCGATAGCCTATAGCGGGAACCACGAGCAGTACTTC
D gene: .; J gene: TRBJ1-3; clone size: .; V gene: TRBV2; CDR3 protein: CASGLMPGSGNTIYF; CDR3 DNA: TGTGCCAGCGGGTTGATGCCCGGCTCTGGAAACACCATATATTTT
D gene: .; J gene: TRBJ1-1; clone size: .; V gene: TRBV19; CDR3 protein: CASRLTLGGSEAFF; CDR3 DNA: TGTGCCAGTAGACTAACGCTGGGCGGATCTGAAGCTTTCTTT
D gene: TRBD1; J gene: TRBJ2-1; clone size: once; V gene: TRBV7-9; CDR3 protein: CASRPGQGNYNEQFF; CDR3 DNA: TGTGCCAGCAGACCTGGACAGGGCAACTACAATGAGCAGTTCTTC
D gene: TRBD1; J gene: TRBJ2-3; clone size: .; V gene: TRBV23-1; CDR3 protein: CASSQSHGTGTSTDTQYF; CDR3 DNA: TGCGCCAGCAGTCAATCTCATGGGACAGGCACTAGCACAGATACGCAGTATTTT
D gene: TRBD1; J gene: TRBJ2-5; clone size: .; V gene: TRBV9; CDR3 protein: CASSVGLTGGSKTQYF; CDR3 DNA: TGTGCCAGCAGCGTAGGTTTAACAGGGGGAAGTAAGACCCAGTACTTC
D gene: .; J gene: TRBJ2-2; clone size: .; V gene: TRBV5-1; CDR3 protein: CASSFGQGELFF; CDR3 DNA: TGCGCCAGCAGCTTCGGACAGGGGGAGCTGTTTTTT
D gene: .; J gene: TRBJ1-4; clone size: .; V gene: TRBV30; CDR3 protein: CAWSPGQGKKLFF; CDR3 DNA: TGTGCCTGGAGTCCGGGGCAGGGTAAAAAACTGTTTTTT
D gene: .; J gene: TRBJ1-1; clone size: .; V gene: TRBV7-9; CDR3 protein: CASSLVARTEAFF; CDR3 DNA: TGTGCCAGCAGCTTAGTGGCGAGAACTGAAGCTTTCTTT
D gene: .; J gene: TRBJ2-1; clone size: .; V gene: TRBV5-1; CDR3 protein: CASSLNNEQFF; CDR3 DNA: TGCGCCAGCAGCTTGAACAATGAGCAGTTCTTC
D gene: .; J gene: TRBJ2-3; clone size: .; V gene: TRBV7-9; CDR3 protein: CASSRRGGTDTQYF; CDR3 DNA: TGTGCCAGCAGCCGCAGGGGGGGCACAGATACGCAGTATTTT
D gene: .; J gene: TRBJ2-6; clone size: .; V gene: TRBV15; CDR3 protein: CATSDSGANVLTF; CDR3 DNA: TGTGCCACCAGCGACTCTGGGGCCAACGTCCTGACCTTC
D gene: TRBD1; J gene: TRBJ2-3; clone size: once; V gene: TRBV6-1; CDR3 protein: CASSETGGPDTQYF; CDR3 DNA: TGTGCCAGCAGTGAAACAGGGGGCCCAGATACGCAGTATTTT
D gene: .; J gene: TRBJ1-1; clone size: once; V gene: TRBV4-3; CDR3 protein: CASSQERSNTEAFF; CDR3 DNA: TGCGCCAGCAGCCAAGAGAGGTCGAACACTGAAGCTTTCTTT
D gene: .; J gene: TRBJ1-5; clone size: .; V gene: TRBV7-9; CDR3 protein: CASSLAGSNQPQHF; CDR3 DNA: TGTGCCAGCAGCTTAGCCGGTAGCAATCAGCCCCAGCATTTT
D gene: .; J gene: TRBJ1-5; clone size: .; V gene: TRBV5-1; CDR3 protein: CASSLAGQVHQPQHF; CDR3 DNA: TGCGCCAGCAGCTTGGCAGGTCAGGTCCATCAGCCCCAGCATTTT
D gene: .; J gene: TRBJ2-2; clone size: .; V gene: TRBV7-6; CDR3 protein: CASSLIGDTGELFF; CDR3 DNA: TGTGCCAGCAGCTTAATTGGGGACACCGGGGAGCTGTTTTTT
D gene: .; J gene: TRBJ1-1; clone size: .; V gene: TRBV5-1; CDR3 protein: CASSLALSTEAFF; CDR3 DNA: TGCGCCAGCAGCTTGGCTCTCAGCACTGAAGCTTTCTTT
D gene: TRBD1; J gene: TRBJ2-1; clone size: .; V gene: TRBV9; CDR3 protein: CASSVGQGAGEQFF; CDR3 DNA: TGTGCCAGCAGCGTAGGACAGGGGGCTGGTGAGCAGTTCTTC
D gene: .; J gene: TRBJ1-2; clone size: .; V gene: TRBV28; CDR3 protein: CASSLPGEGQDYGYTF; CDR3 DNA: TGTGCCAGCAGTTTACCGGGAGAAGGGCAGGACTATGGCTACACCTTC
D gene: .; J gene: TRBJ1-3; clone size: .; V gene: TRBV18; CDR3 protein: CASSPPGNTIYF; CDR3 DNA: TGTGCCAGCTCACCACCTGGAAACACCATATATTTT
D gene: .; J gene: TRBJ1-2; clone size: .; V gene: TRBV6-1; CDR3 protein: CASSEREAGGNYSYTF; CDR3 DNA: TGTGCCAGCAGTGAAAGGGAAGCGGGGGGGAACTATAGCTACACCTTC
D gene: .; J gene: TRBJ1-5; clone size: .; V gene: TRBV28; CDR3 protein: CASSFLSRDQPQHF; CDR3 DNA: TGTGCCAGCAGTTTCCTTAGTAGGGATCAGCCCCAGCATTTT
D gene: .; J gene: TRBJ2-3; clone size: .; V gene: TRBV11-1; CDR3 protein: CASSLGTAHTDTQYF; CDR3 DNA: TGTGCCAGCAGCTTAGGGACGGCTCACACAGATACGCAGTATTTT